Listed here are 14 T cell receptor beta chains from one sample, sequenced in a study of cytomegalovirus exposure and HLA in healthy donors. The study ran its PCR with 60 Vbeta and 13 Jbeta primers. TCRdb's copy holds only in-frame clones and misses some; the assay was immunoSEQ multiplex PCR. Seen here are roughly 120,000 clones, about four fifths observed once, and the top ten hold 1.6%. Sequenced material: PBMCs. Source of these receptors: a woman aged 18-30 years in good health and CMV-seronegative.

The chain links TRBV28 to TRBJ1-6, with a tentative D call TRBD1 (6 bases). The germline V gene has CDR1 MDHEN and CDR2 SYDVKM. The CDR3 length is 19 residues. Trimming left V 5 bases short and J 0 bases short, with 20 bases between. The CDR3 reads CASSQQGTGPSSYNSPLHF. CDR3 DNA sequence: TGTGCCAGCAGTCAACAGGGTACCGGTCCGAGCTCCTATAATTCACCCCTCCACTTT.

The J gene is TRBJ2-1, the V gene TRBV28; 7 bases fit TRBD2. CDR3 length: 16 amino acids. CDR1 is MDHEN and CDR2 is SYDVKM in the germline V gene. Trimming at V came to 5 bases and at J to 6 bases, leaving 13 bases not matched to a gene. The CDR3: CASSPGRGRSVNEQFF. For the CDR3, the DNA is TGTGCCAGCAGTCCCGGGCGGGGGAGGTCGGTCAATGAGCAGTTCTTC.

The V and J genes are TRBV19 and TRBJ1-2; TRBD1 is a possible D gene (5 bases). Germline loops: CDR1 LNHDA, CDR2 SQIVND (reference sequence). V lost 3 bases and J 8 bases, leaving 16 bases between the germline ends. This CDR3 comprises 14 residues. The CDR3 nucleotides are TGTGCCAGTAGTATGCAACAGGCCCCGCAGGGCTACACCTTC. This encodes CASSMQQAPQGYTF.

The CDR3: CASSLLGQGAYEQYF. As DNA, the CDR3 is TGCGCCAGCAGCTTGTTGGGACAGGGTGCCTACGAGCAGTACTTC. The gene calls are TRBV5-1 and TRBJ2-7, with 9 bases identical to TRBD1. This CDR3 comprises 15 residues. After removal of 1 base from V and 2 bases from J, the junction contained 4 bases not matched to a gene. Per germline, CDR1 SGHRS and CDR2 YFSETQ.

V gene TRBV7-2 combines with J gene TRBJ1-3; a possible D gene is TRBD1 (5 bases). This CDR3 is 15 amino acids long. V was cut by 5 bases and J by 0 bases, with 11 bases left in between. From germline, CDR1 is SGHTA and CDR2 FQGNSA. The CDR3 sequence: CASSRQMTSGNTIYF. The CDR3 DNA reads as TGTGCCAGCAGCCGACAGATGACCTCTGGAAACACCATATATTTT.

This clone was seen only once. The chain recombines TRBV2 with TRBJ2-7; D is unclear. Looked up from germline, CDR1 is SNHLY and CDR2 is FYNNEI. The CDR3 is 10 residues long. V lost 6 bases, J lost 3 bases, and 3 bases lay in between. The CDR3: CASSLYEQYF. The CDR3 region has the DNA TGTGCCAGCAGCCTCTACGAGCAGTACTTC.

This clone was counted once. The gene calls are TRBV7-9 and TRBJ1-4, with a tentative D call TRBD1 (5 bases). Germline CDR1 reads SEHNR; CDR2 reads FQNEAQ (reference sequence). V was shortened by 1 base and J by 0 bases, with 6 bases between the two germline ends. The CDR3 consists of 15 residues. The CDR3 spells CASSLDRPTNEKLFF. The DNA for the CDR3 is TGTGCCAGCAGCTTAGACAGGCCAACTAATGAAAAACTGTTTTTT.

V usage is TRBV7-8 and J usage is TRBJ2-3, with 8 bases lining up with TRBD2. This CDR3 is built from 16 residues. The germline V gene encodes CDR1 SGHVS and CDR2 FQNEAQ. Trimming removed 4 bases from V and 2 bases from J; junction bases left unmatched: 8. This chain's CDR3 is CASSSKPGLDTDTQYF. CDR3 coding DNA: TGTGCCAGCAGCTCAAAACCGGGACTAGACACAGATACGCAGTATTTT.

This clone has just a few counts. This chain uses TRBV2 with TRBJ1-1, with D perhaps matching TRBD1 (5 bases). There are 14 residues in the CDR3. CDR1 and CDR2 (germline): SNHLY, FYNNEI. V shed 9 bases and J shed 0 bases, with 14 bases lying between them. CDR3 residues: CASAFRQLNTEAFF. In DNA, the CDR3 is TGTGCCAGTGCCTTTAGACAGTTGAACACTGAAGCTTTCTTT.

The genes are TRBV6-5 and TRBJ2-7; a weak D match, TRBD1 (6 bases). Germline lookup yields CDR1 MNHEY and CDR2 SVGAGI. With 6 bases removed from V and 4 bases from J, the gap between germline ends came to 13 bases. There are 13 residues in the CDR3. CDR3 sequence reads: CASRKQGGYEQYF. The DNA of the CDR3 is TGTGCCAGCAGAAAACAGGGTGGGTACGAGCAGTACTTC.

In DNA, the CDR3 is TGCAGCGTTTGGACAGGGAGCAACAATGAGCAGTTCTTC. It codes for CSVWTGSNNEQFF. The chain employs TRBV29-1 and TRBJ2-1; 8 positions agree with TRBD1. CDR3 size: 13 residues. Germline V gene lookup returns CDR1 SQVTM and CDR2 ANQGSEA. V trimming: 5 bases; J trimming: 5 bases; junction bases outside the gene matches: 5.

V and J are TRBV11-2 and TRBJ1-1, with a weak D call TRBD1 (6 bases). The V end was cut by 3 bases, the J end by 5 bases, with 10 bases between. The CDR3 loop spans 13 amino acids. Germline V gives CDR1 SGHAT, CDR2 FQNNGV. The CDR3 loop reads CASSFQRGTEAFF. DNA for the CDR3: TGTGCCAGCAGCTTCCAAAGGGGGACTGAAGCTTTCTTT.

The rearrangement joins TRBV30 to TRBJ1-3; 8 nucleotides agree with TRBD1. The V segment lost 5 bases and the J segment 0 bases; nucleotides outside the gene matches: 3. The CDR3 spans 14 residues. Per the germline V gene, CDR1 is GTSNPN and CDR2 is SVGIG (reference sequence). CDR3 sequence (DNA): TGTGCCTGGCGGGACAGGTACTCTGGAAACACCATATATTTT. Translation gives CAWRDRYSGNTIYF.

V and J are TRBV11-2 and TRBJ2-5, with D maybe TRBD2 (6 bases). Trimming took 3 bases from V and 5 from J, leaving 10 bases between them. CDR1 is SGHAT and CDR2 is FQNNGV in the germline V gene. The CDR3 sequence is 13 residues long. The chain's CDR3 is CASSLRDGETQYF. The CDR3 DNA is TGTGCCAGCAGCTTGCGGGACGGGGAGACCCAGTACTTC.